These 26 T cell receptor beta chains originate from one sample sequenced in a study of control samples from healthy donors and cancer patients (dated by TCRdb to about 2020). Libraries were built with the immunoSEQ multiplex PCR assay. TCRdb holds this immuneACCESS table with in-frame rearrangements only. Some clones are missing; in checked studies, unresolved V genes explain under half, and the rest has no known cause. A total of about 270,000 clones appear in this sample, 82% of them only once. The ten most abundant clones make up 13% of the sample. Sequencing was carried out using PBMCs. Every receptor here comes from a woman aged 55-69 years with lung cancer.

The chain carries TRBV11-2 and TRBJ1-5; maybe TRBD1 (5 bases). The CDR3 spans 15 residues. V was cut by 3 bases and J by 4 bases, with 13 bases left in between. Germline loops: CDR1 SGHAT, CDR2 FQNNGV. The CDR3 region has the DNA TGTGCCAGCAGCTTTGGCTCAGGGTCGAATCAGCCCCAGCATTTT. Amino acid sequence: CASSFGSGSNQPQHF.

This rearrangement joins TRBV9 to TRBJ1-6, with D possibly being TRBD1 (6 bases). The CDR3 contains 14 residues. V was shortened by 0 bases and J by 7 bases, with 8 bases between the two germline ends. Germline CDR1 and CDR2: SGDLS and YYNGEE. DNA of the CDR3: TGTGCCAGCAGCGTAGCGGGGGGCAATTCACCCCTCCACTTT. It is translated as CASSVAGGNSPLHF. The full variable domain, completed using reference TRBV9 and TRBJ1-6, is DSGVTQTPKHLITATGQRVTLRCSPRSGDLSVYWYQQSLDQGLQFLIQYYNGEERAKGNILERFSAQQFPDLHSELNLSSLELGDSALYFCASSVAGGNSPLHFGNGTRLTVT.

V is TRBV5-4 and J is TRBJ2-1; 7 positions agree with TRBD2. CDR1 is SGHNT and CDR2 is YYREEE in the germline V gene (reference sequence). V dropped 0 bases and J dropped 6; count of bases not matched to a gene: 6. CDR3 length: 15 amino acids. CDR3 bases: TGTGCCAGCAGCTTGGGGGGGGGACTACGCAATGAGCAGTTCTTC. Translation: CASSLGGGLRNEQFF.

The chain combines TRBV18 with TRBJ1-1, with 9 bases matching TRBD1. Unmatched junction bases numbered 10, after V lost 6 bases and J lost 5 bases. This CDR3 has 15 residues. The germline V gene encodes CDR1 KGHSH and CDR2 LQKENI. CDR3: CASSRTGGEGTEAFF. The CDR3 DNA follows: TGTGCCAGCTCGAGAACAGGGGGCGAGGGGACTGAAGCTTTCTTT.

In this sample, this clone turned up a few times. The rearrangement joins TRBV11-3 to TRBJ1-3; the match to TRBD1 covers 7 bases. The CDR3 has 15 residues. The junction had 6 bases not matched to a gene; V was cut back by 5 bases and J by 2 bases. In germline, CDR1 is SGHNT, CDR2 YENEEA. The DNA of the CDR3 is TGTGCCAGCAGCCCCGGGACAGCGGCTGGAAACACCATATATTTT. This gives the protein CASSPGTAAGNTIYF. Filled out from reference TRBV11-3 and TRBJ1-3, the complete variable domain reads EAGVVQSPRYKIIEKKQPVAFWCNPISGHNTLYWYLQNLGQGPELLIRYENEEAVDDSQLPKDRFSAERLKGVDSTLKIQPAELGDSAVYLCASSPGTAAGNTIYFGEGSWLTVV.

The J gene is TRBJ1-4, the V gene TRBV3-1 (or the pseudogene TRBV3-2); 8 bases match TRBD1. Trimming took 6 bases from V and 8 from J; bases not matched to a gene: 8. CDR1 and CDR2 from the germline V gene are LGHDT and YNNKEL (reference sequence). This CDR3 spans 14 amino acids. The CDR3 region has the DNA TGTGCCAGCAGGTATTCAGGGGGCTGGGAAAAACTGTTTTTT. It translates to CASRYSGGWEKLFF.

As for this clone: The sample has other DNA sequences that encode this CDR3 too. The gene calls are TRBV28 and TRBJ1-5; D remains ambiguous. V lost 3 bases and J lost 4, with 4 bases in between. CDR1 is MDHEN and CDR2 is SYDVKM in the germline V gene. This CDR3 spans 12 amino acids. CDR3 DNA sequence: TGTGCCAGCAGTTTGCTGAATCAGCCCCAGCATTTT. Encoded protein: CASSLLNQPQHF. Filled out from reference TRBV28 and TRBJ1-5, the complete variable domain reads DVKVTQSSRYLVKRTGEKVFLECVQDMDHENMFWYRQDPGLGLRLIYFSYDVKMKEKGDIPEGYSVSREKKERFSLILESASTNQTSMYLCASSLLNQPQHFGDGTRLSIL.

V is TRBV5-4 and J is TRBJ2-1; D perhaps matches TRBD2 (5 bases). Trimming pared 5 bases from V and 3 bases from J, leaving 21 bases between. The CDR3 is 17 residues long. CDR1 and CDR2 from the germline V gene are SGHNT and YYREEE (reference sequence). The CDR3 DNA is TGTGCCAGCAGTCCGATACGGGGATGGGTGGGCTACAATGAGCAGTTCTTC. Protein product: CASSPIRGWVGYNEQFF. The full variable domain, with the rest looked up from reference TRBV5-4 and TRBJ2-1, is ETGVTQSPTHLIKTRGQQVTLRCSSQSGHNTVSWYQQALGQGPQFIFQYYREEENGRGNFPPRFSGLQFPNYSSELNVNALELDDSALYLCASSPIRGWVGYNEQFFGPGTRLTVL.

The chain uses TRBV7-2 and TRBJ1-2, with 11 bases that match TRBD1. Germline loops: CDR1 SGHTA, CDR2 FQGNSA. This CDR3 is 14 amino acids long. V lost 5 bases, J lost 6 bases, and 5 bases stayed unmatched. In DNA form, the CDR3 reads TGTGCCAGCAGCCAGGGACAGGGGGGCCATGGCTACACCTTC. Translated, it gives CASSQGQGGHGYTF.

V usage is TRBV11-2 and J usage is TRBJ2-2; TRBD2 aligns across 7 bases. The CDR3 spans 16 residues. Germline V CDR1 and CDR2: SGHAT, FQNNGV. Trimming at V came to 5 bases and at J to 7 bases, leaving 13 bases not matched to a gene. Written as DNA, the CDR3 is TGTGCCAGCAGCCCGACAGCACTCGGGGGGATCGGGGAGCTGTTTTTT. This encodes CASSPTALGGIGELFF. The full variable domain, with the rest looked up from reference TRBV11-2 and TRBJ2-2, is EAGVAQSPRYKIIEKRQSVAFWCNPISGHATLYWYQQILGQGPKLLIQFQNNGVVDDSQLPKDRFSAERLKGVDSTLKIQPAKLEDSAVYLCASSPTALGGIGELFFGEGSRLTVL.

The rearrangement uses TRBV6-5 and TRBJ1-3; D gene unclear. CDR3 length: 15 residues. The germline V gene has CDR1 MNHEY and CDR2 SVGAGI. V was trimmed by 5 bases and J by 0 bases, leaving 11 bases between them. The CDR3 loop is CASSIDSGSGNTIYF. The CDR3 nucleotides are TGTGCCAGCAGTATAGACTCTGGCTCTGGAAACACCATATATTTT.

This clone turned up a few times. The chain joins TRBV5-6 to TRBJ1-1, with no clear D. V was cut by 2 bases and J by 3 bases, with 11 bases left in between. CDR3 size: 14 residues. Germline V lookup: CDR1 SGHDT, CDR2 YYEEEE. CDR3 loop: CASSFKDLHTEAFF. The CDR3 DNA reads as TGTGCCAGCAGCTTTAAGGATCTGCACACTGAAGCTTTCTTT.

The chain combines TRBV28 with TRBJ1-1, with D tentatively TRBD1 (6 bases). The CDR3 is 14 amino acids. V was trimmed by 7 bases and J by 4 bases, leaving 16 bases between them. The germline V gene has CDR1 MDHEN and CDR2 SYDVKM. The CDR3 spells CASTRRGGGTEAFF. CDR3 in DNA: TGTGCCAGCACCCGGAGGGGGGGCGGCACTGAAGCTTTCTTT.

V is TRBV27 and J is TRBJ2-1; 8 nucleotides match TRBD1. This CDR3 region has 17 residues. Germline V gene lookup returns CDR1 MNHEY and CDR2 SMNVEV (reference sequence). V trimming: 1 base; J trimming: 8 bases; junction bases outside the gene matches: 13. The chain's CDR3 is CASSLLLGTGNGDEQFF. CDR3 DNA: TGTGCCAGCAGTTTATTGCTCGGGACAGGTAATGGCGATGAGCAGTTCTTC.

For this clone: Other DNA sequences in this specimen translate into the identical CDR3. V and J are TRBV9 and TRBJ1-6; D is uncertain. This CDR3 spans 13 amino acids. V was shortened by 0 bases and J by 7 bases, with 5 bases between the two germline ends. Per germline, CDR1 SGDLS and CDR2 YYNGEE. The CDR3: CASSVGGNSPLHF. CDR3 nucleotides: TGTGCCAGCAGCGTAGGCGGGAATTCACCCCTCCACTTT.

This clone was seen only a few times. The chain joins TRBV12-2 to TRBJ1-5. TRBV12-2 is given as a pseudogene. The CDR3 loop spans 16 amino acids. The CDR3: CASRLEGGRGGQPQHF. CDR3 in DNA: TGTGCAAGTCGCTTAGAGGGGGGCAGGGGGGGGCAGCCCCAGCATTTT.

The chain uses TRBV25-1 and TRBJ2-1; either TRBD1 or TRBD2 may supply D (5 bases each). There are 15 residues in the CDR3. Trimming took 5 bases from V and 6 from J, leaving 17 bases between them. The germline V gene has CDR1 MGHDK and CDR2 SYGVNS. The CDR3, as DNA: TGTGCCAGCAGTTCCCGGGACGGTACTCTCAATGAGCAGTTCTTC. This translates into CASSSRDGTLNEQFF. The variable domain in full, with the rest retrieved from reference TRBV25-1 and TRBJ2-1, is EADIYQTPRYLVIGTGKKITLECSQTMGHDKMYWYQQDPGMELHLIHYSYGVNSTEKGDLSSESTVSRIRTEHFPLTLESARPSHTSQYLCASSSRDGTLNEQFFGPGTRLTVL.

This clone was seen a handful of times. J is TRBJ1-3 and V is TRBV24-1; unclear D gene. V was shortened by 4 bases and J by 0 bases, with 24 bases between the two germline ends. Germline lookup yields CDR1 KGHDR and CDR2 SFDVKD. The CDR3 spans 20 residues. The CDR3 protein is CATSDLEPPANLFSGNTIYF. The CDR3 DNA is TGTGCCACCAGTGACCTGGAACCACCGGCCAACCTTTTCTCTGGAAACACCATATATTTT.

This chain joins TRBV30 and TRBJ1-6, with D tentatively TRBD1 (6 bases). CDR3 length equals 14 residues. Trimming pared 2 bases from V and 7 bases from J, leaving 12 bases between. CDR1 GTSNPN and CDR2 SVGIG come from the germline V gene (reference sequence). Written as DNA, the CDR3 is TGTGCCTGGAGTCAGGGGCAGGGGAATTCACCCCTCCACTTT. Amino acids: CAWSQGQGNSPLHF.

The DNA for the CDR3 is TGTGCCAGCAGCAATGACAATGAGCAGTTCTTC. The encoded protein is CASSNDNEQFF. The rearrangement links TRBV7-3 to TRBJ2-1; D not resolved. Trimming shortened V by 5 bases and J by 5 bases, and 4 bases separated the two germline ends. The CDR3 runs to 11 residues. Per germline, CDR1 SGHTA and CDR2 FQGTGA.

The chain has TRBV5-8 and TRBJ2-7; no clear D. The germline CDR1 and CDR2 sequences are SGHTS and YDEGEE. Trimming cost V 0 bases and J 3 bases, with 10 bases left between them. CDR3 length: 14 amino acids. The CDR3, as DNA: TGTGCCAGCAGCTTGGGAGGACCAGACTACGAGCAGTACTTC. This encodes CASSLGGPDYEQYF.

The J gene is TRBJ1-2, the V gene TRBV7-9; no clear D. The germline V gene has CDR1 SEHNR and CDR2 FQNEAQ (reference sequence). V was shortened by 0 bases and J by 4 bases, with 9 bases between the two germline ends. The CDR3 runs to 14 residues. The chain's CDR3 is CASSLAGSAYGYTF. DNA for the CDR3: TGTGCCAGCAGCTTAGCCGGGTCCGCCTATGGCTACACCTTC.

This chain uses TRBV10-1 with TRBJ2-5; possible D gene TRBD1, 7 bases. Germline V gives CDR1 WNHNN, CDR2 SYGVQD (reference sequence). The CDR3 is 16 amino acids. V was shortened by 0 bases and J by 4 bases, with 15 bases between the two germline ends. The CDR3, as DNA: TGCGCCAGCAGTGAGTCCAGGGGGACTCAGGTAGAGACCCAGTACTTC. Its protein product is CASSESRGTQVETQYF.

This chain's CDR3 is CASSQVMGQGRTEAFF. The CDR3 DNA reads TGTGCCAGCAGCCAAGTAATGGGACAGGGACGGACTGAAGCTTTCTTT. V and J are TRBV3-1 (or the pseudogene TRBV3-2) and TRBJ1-1, with 9 bases that match TRBD1. The CDR3 has 16 residues. The V gene end was trimmed by 1 base and the J gene end by 5 bases; junction bases not matched to a gene: 8. Germline CDR1 reads LGHDT; CDR2 reads YNNKEL (reference sequence).

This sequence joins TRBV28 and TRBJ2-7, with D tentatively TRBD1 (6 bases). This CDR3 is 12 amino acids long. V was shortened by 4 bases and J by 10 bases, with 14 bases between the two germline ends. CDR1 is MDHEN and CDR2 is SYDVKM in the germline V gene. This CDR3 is CASSSYRVEQYF. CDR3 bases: TGTGCCAGCAGTTCTTACAGGGTCGAACAGTACTTC.

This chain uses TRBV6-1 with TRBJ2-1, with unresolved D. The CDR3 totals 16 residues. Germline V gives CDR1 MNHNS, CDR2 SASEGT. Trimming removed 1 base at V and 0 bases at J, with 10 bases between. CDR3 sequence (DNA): TGTGCCAGCAGTGAAGAAGTGAGGAGCTCCTACAATGAGCAGTTCTTC. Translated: CASSEEVRSSYNEQFF.